Listed here are 12 T cell receptor beta chains from one sample, sequenced in a study of shared clonotypes between healthy human individuals (dated by TCRdb to 2020 to 2021). Libraries were constructed by the immunoSEQ multiplex PCR assay. In TCRdb, the immuneACCESS table is reduced to in-frame sequences with V and J assigned. These tables do not hold every clone; where another copy was compared, an unresolved V gene accounts for under half, and the others remain unexplained. Across this sample there are about 490,000 clones, with 79% seen only once. Roughly 12% of the sample is held by the ten biggest clonotypes. Material for sequencing was PBMCs. The receptors were gathered from a woman aged 35 to 49 in good health. Some clones in this sample may be carry-over from other donors' samples.

A note on this clone: Additional DNA sequences in this sample encode the identical CDR3. J is TRBJ2-7 and V is TRBV6-1; 7 nucleotides align to TRBD1. This CDR3 spans 13 amino acids. Looked up from germline, CDR1 is MNHNS and CDR2 is SASEGT. V shed 4 bases and J 2 bases; nucleotides not matched to a gene: 2. The CDR3 region is CASSGTGPYEQYF. In DNA form, the CDR3 reads TGTGCCAGCAGTGGGACAGGTCCCTACGAGCAGTACTTC.

The chain couples TRBV6-4 to TRBJ2-7, with TRBD2 identical over 7 bases. The ends lost 10 bases at V and 4 bases at J; junction bases unmatched: 10. Germline CDR1 MRHNA, CDR2 SNTAGT. The CDR3 extends over 13 amino acids. DNA of the CDR3: TGTGCCACCACCCCGCGGGAGACGTACGAGCAGTACTTC. Translation: CATTPRETYEQYF.

This clone has a single count. The chain joins TRBV28 to TRBJ2-6; D gene unclear. Germline CDR1 is MDHEN and CDR2 is SYDVKM. The length of the CDR3 is 14 residues. V was shortened by 5 bases and J by 4 bases, with 9 bases between the two germline ends. Written as DNA, the CDR3 is TGTGCCAGCAGTCCTGCGACGGGGGCCAACGTCCTGACTTTC. Encoded protein: CASSPATGANVLTF.

Worth noting for this clone: A much larger clonotype is one base distant, so this may be a read error. The J gene is TRBJ1-5, the V gene TRBV11-2; D ambiguous. V dropped 6 bases and J dropped 1 base, with 4 bases sitting between them. Germline lookup yields CDR1 SGHAT and CDR2 FQNNGV. CDR3 length: 12 amino acids. The DNA of the CDR3 is TGTGCCAGCAGTGGCAGCAATCAGCCCCAGCATTTT. Its translation: CASSGSNQPQHF.

The chain recombines TRBV4-1 with TRBJ2-1; D is uncertain. The CDR3 loop spans 16 amino acids. Germline CDR1 and CDR2: MGHRA and YSYEKL. Between the trimmed V and J ends, which lost 1 base and 0 bases, there was a span of 10 bases. The CDR3 region is CASSQGLGNSYNEQFF. CDR3 sequence (DNA): TGCGCCAGCAGCCAAGGTCTGGGTAACTCCTACAATGAGCAGTTCTTC.

CDR3 residues: CASSPGLAGKETQYF. CDR3 nucleotides: TGCGCCAGCAGCCCGGGACTAGCGGGAAAAGAGACCCAGTACTTC. The chain recombines TRBV4-3 with TRBJ2-5; TRBD2 matches 13 bases. V lost 4 bases to trimming and J lost 3 bases; unmatched junction nucleotides: 2. CDR1 and CDR2 from the germline V gene are LGHNA and YSLEER. The CDR3 is 15 amino acids.

This chain joins TRBV5-1 and TRBJ1-1, with D hard to call. Germline CDR1 is SGHRS and CDR2 is YFSETQ. The CDR3 consists of 16 residues. Trimming stripped 1 base from V and 1 base from J, with 14 bases between. The CDR3 reads CASSLSAEPRNTEAFF. The DNA for the CDR3 is TGCGCCAGCAGCTTGTCCGCTGAACCGAGGAACACTGAAGCTTTCTTT.

The chain links TRBV19 to TRBJ2-1; D possibly corresponds to TRBD1 (6 bases). The V end lost 1 base, the J end lost 9 bases, and 16 bases lay between the germline ends. The CDR3 length is 15 residues. The germline V gene encodes CDR1 LNHDA and CDR2 SQIVND (reference sequence). CDR3 DNA sequence: TGTGCCAGTAGTATAGGGCAGGGGCTAGTCGGTGAGCAGTTCTTC. Its protein is CASSIGQGLVGEQFF.

A note on this clone: A far larger clone differs by one base, so this is likely a read error. This chain links TRBV29-1 with TRBJ2-5; D may be TRBD2 (6 bases). Trimming removed 5 bases from V and 4 bases from J, with 17 bases in between. The CDR3 sequence is 14 residues long. Germline V gene lookup returns CDR1 SQVTM and CDR2 ANQGSEA. DNA for the CDR3: TGCAGCGTTAGCACGGGGCGGGGAATAGAGACCCAGTACTTC. Its protein is CSVSTGRGIETQYF.

The rearrangement uses TRBV11-2 and TRBJ2-1, with 9 nucleotides matching TRBD1. J lost 7 bases, V lost 6 bases, and 10 bases had no gene match. CDR3 length: 15 amino acids. Germline CDR1 and CDR2: SGHAT and FQNNGV. This chain's CDR3 is CASRYPGTGRNEQFF. The CDR3 DNA sequence: TGTGCCAGCAGGTACCCCGGGACAGGGCGGAATGAGCAGTTCTTC.

The chain joins TRBV27 to TRBJ2-5, with 8 bases lining up with TRBD1. V lost 6 bases to trimming and J lost 5 bases; unmatched junction nucleotides: 11. The germline V gene has CDR1 MNHEY and CDR2 SMNVEV (reference sequence). CDR3 length: 15 amino acids. Here the CDR3 DNA reads TGTGCCAGCAGCCGGGCCGCAGGGGGCTCGGAGACCCAGTACTTC. It translates to CASSRAAGGSETQYF.

This clone was counted a single time. The V and J genes are TRBV11-1 and TRBJ2-1; a possible D gene is TRBD2 (6 bases). Between the trimmed V and J ends, which lost 2 bases and 10 bases, there was a span of 9 bases. Germline CDR1 reads SGHAT; CDR2 reads FQDESV (reference sequence). The length of the CDR3 is 12 residues. CDR3 bases: TGTGCCAGCAGCTTATACGGGAGAGAGCAGTTCTTC. Amino acids: CASSLYGREQFF. The variable domain in full, completed from reference TRBV11-1 and TRBJ2-1, reads EAEVAQSPRYKITEKSQAVAFWCDPISGHATLYWYRQILGQGPELLVQFQDESVVDDSQLPKDRFSAERLKGVDSTLKIQPAELGDSAMYLCASSLYGREQFFGPGTRLTVL.